The 13 T cell receptor beta chains below all came from one sample that was sequenced in a study of blood T cell repertoires in COVID-19. Using immunoSEQ multiplex PCR, the repertoire was profiled, and TCRdb retains in-frame clones only, with some absent. The sample carries around 29,000 clones, 85% to 90% recorded once. The sample comprised peripheral blood. The source of these receptors is a woman aged 60-70 years with active COVID-19.

The V call is TRBV7-6, the J call TRBJ2-2, with 8 bases that match TRBD2. Germline CDR1 is SGHVS and CDR2 is FNYEAQ. The CDR3 runs 18 residues. With 4 bases clipped from V and 2 bases from J, the junction kept 12 bases outside the gene matches. The CDR3 DNA follows: TGTGCCAGCAGCTCCCCGGGGGGGACCTTGCCAAACACCGGGGAGCTGTTTTTT. Its protein is CASSSPGGTLPNTGELFF.

The V gene is TRBV30, the J gene TRBJ1-2; 7 nucleotides match TRBD1. V trimming: 5 bases; J trimming: 4 bases; junction bases outside the gene matches: 13. The CDR3 is 15 amino acids. Per germline, CDR1 GTSNPN and CDR2 SVGIG (reference sequence). CDR3 residues: CAWEVRQGGGYGYTF. The CDR3, as DNA: TGTGCCTGGGAAGTGAGACAGGGAGGAGGCTATGGCTACACCTTC.

V and J are TRBV5-1 and TRBJ2-1; 9 positions agree with TRBD1. The CDR3 has 13 amino acids. Trimming at V came to 4 bases and at J to 10 bases, leaving 6 bases not matched to a gene. The germline gives CDR1 SGHRS, CDR2 YFSETQ. CDR3 bases: TGCGCCAGCAGCCGGGGACAGGGAGAGGAGCAGTTCTTC. The encoded protein is CASSRGQGEEQFF.

This clone was observed a few times. V gene TRBV9 combines with J gene TRBJ2-2; 8 bases are shared with TRBD2. Germline V CDR1 and CDR2: SGDLS, YYNGEE. This CDR3 has 15 amino acids. Trimming removed 0 bases from V and 4 bases from J; junction bases left unmatched: 2. The DNA for the CDR3 is TGTGCCAGCAGCGTAGGCGGGGGGACCACCGGGGAGCTGTTTTTT. Translating it yields CASSVGGGTTGELFF.

The chain has TRBV7-3 and TRBJ2-2; TRBD2 aligns across 13 bases. The CDR3 loop spans 16 amino acids. Germline V gives CDR1 SGHTA, CDR2 FQGTGA. The trim removed 5 bases at V and 5 bases at J, leaving 5 bases unmatched. CDR3 nucleotides: TGTGCCAGCAGCCCCGGACTAGCGGGAGATACCGGGGAGCTGTTTTTT. It yields the protein CASSPGLAGDTGELFF.

This chain uses TRBV7-3 with TRBJ2-7; D gene ambiguous. Trimming took 5 bases from V and 3 from J, leaving 11 bases between them. This CDR3 has 13 residues. CDR1 SGHTA and CDR2 FQGTGA come from the germline V gene. Here the CDR3 DNA reads TGTGCCAGCAGCGTCCACGTGAGCTACGAGCAGTACTTC. Translated, it gives CASSVHVSYEQYF.

The chain employs TRBV6-2 or TRBV6-3 and TRBJ2-1, with TRBD2 identical over 9 bases. The CDR3 extends over 15 amino acids. Trimming took 6 bases from V and 2 from J; bases not matched to a gene: 5. Per the germline V gene, CDR1 is MNHEY and CDR2 is SVGEGT. CDR3 sequence reads: CASSFSGGPYNEQFF. CDR3 coding DNA: TGTGCCAGCAGCTTTAGCGGGGGCCCCTACAATGAGCAGTTCTTC.

The chain links TRBV5-1 to TRBJ1-4, with D hard to call. Trimming took off 4 bases at V and 3 bases at J, with 13 bases between the two ends. The CDR3 contains 15 residues. Germline CDR1 SGHRS, CDR2 YFSETQ. The CDR3 DNA follows: TGCGCCAGCAGCCTGGCGACACCTTCTAATGAAAAACTGTTTTTT. As protein: CASSLATPSNEKLFF.

This clone has just a few counts. The chain is built from TRBV5-1 and TRBJ2-2; D is uncertain. Germline V gene data show CDR1 as SGHRS and CDR2 as YFSETQ. V was clipped by 4 bases and J by 3 bases, with 4 bases between them. This CDR3 has 12 residues. The CDR3: CASSVDTGELFF. The CDR3 DNA reads as TGCGCCAGCAGCGTAGACACCGGGGAGCTGTTTTTT.

This CDR3 reads CASSQELARAGELFF. CDR3 nucleotides: TGTGCCAGCAGCCAAGAACTAGCGCGGGCCGGGGAGCTGTTTTTT. The chain combines TRBV3-1 (or the pseudogene TRBV3-2) with TRBJ2-2; TRBD2 aligns across 7 bases. Germline CDR1 is LGHDT and CDR2 is YNNKEL (reference sequence). The CDR3 loop spans 15 amino acids. J lost 6 bases, V lost 0 bases, and 4 bases had no gene match.

This clone has just a few counts. The rearrangement uses TRBV2 and TRBJ2-1; perhaps TRBD2 as D (6 bases). The CDR3 is 15 amino acids. Germline CDR1 and CDR2: SNHLY and FYNNEI. V was cut by 9 bases and J by 7 bases, with 22 bases left in between. The CDR3, as DNA: TGTGCCAGTCACCTTGAGACTAGGTTAGGAAATGAGCAGTTCTTC. This codes for CASHLETRLGNEQFF. Variable domain in full (rest from reference TRBV2 and TRBJ2-1): EPEVTQTPSHQVTQMGQEVILRCVPISNHLYFYWYRQILGQKVEFLVSFYNNEISEKSEIFDDQFSVERPDGSNFTLKIRSTKLEDSAMYFCASHLETRLGNEQFFGPGTRLTVL.

The rearrangement uses TRBV11-3 and TRBJ2-1; 9 bases agree with TRBD2. The CDR3 is 15 residues long. Germline assignment: CDR1 SGHNT and CDR2 YENEEA. V shed 1 base, J shed 7 bases, and the junction held 5 bases outside the gene matches. CDR3 DNA: TGTGCCAGCAGCTTAGGCGGGAGGGCCAGAAATGAGCAGTTCTTC. It specifies CASSLGGRARNEQFF.

V usage is TRBV7-2 and J usage is TRBJ2-7; TRBD2 matches 12 bases. This CDR3 region has 14 residues. V lost 2 bases to trimming and J lost 10 bases; unmatched junction nucleotides: 6. Per germline, CDR1 SGHTA and CDR2 FQGNSA. The CDR3 sequence: CASSLTGTSGLQYF. The CDR3 DNA is TGTGCCAGCAGCTTAACCGGGACTAGCGGGCTACAGTACTTC. The whole variable domain, remainder taken from reference TRBV7-2 and TRBJ2-7, is GAGVSQSPSNKVTEKGKDVELRCDPISGHTALYWYRQSLGQGLEFLIYFQGNSAPDKSGLPSDRFSAERTGGSVSTLTIQRTQQEDSAVYLCASSLTGTSGLQYFGPGTRLTVT.